These 15 T cell receptor beta chains were all obtained from the same sample, sequenced in a study of low-dose radiotherapy and immunotherapy resistance in tumors. Time point meaning: before trial treatment. Primers used for first-strand cDNA, a TRAV- and TRBV-specific set, covered both alpha and beta chains. TCRs were put through 20 PCR cycles of amplification with Phusion. A constant-region primer and the V-primer adapter served as the primer pair. TCRdb processed the reads anew with MiXCR; each CDR3 protein has one entry. The sample lists about 89,000 distinct CDR3 sequences, 9.4% occurring once. The specimen comprised PBMCs, sampled before treatment. Receptor source: a male donor with prostate cancer.

This clonotype was seen many times. The gene calls are TRBV7-2 and TRBJ2-7; D is uncertain. CDR1 SGHTA and CDR2 FQGNSA come from the germline V gene. V was clipped by 6 bases and J by 3 bases, with 12 bases between them. This CDR3 comprises 13 residues. CDR3 residues: CASRVPGLYEQYF. The CDR3 bases are TGTGCCAGCAGAGTTCCCGGGCTCTACGAGCAGTACTTC.

In its sample, this clonotype was seen many times. The chain's CDR3 is CASSVILAGGYNEQFF. The DNA for the CDR3 is TGTGCCAGCAGCGTCATACTAGCGGGAGGCTACAATGAGCAGTTCTTC. The rearrangement uses TRBV7-8 and TRBJ2-1, with 12 bases matching TRBD2. The CDR3 contains 16 residues. V shed 5 bases, J shed 3 bases, and the junction held 5 bases outside the gene matches. Germline V gene data show CDR1 as SGHVS and CDR2 as FQNEAQ.

This clonotype has a count of ten or more. The CDR3 sequence: CASSYSQGDTQYF. CDR3 DNA sequence: TGTGCCAGCAGTTACTCGCAGGGAGATACGCAGTATTTT. This chain uses TRBV6-6 with TRBJ2-3; D might be TRBD1 (5 bases). CDR3 size: 13 residues. Trimming removed 0 bases at V and 5 bases at J, with 6 bases between. CDR1 is MNHNY, CDR2 SVGAGI, per germline (reference sequence).

This clonotype showed up many times. J is TRBJ2-7 and V is TRBV12-3 or TRBV12-4; possibly TRBD2 for D (6 bases). V was shortened by 8 bases and J by 6 bases, with 17 bases between the two germline ends. The CDR3 has 13 amino acids. CDR3 DNA: TGTGCCAGCTCAACATCTCAGGGAGGCGAGCAGTACTTC. Translating gives CASSTSQGGEQYF.

This clonotype was detected ten times or more. The chain employs TRBV15 and TRBJ2-4, with D perhaps TRBD2 (5 bases). Trimming took 3 bases from V and 0 from J, leaving 12 bases between them. Germline CDR1 LNHNV, CDR2 YYDKDF (reference sequence). CDR3 size: 16 residues. The CDR3 DNA reads TGTGCCACCAGCAGTGAACGAGGACTAGCCAAAAACATTCAGTACTTC. This codes for CATSSERGLAKNIQYF.

The rearrangement joins TRBV13 to TRBJ2-2; a possible D gene is TRBD2 (5 bases). The CDR3 spans 17 residues. The germline gives CDR1 PRHDT, CDR2 FYEKMQ (reference sequence). Trimming took off 5 bases at V and 0 bases at J, with 16 bases between the two ends. Here the CDR3 reads CASSGKLSGSNTGELFF. The CDR3 region has the DNA TGTGCCAGCAGCGGGAAACTGAGCGGTTCGAACACCGGGGAGCTGTTTTTT.

The table lists this clonotype with many counts. The rearrangement uses TRBV5-4 and TRBJ1-1, with 8 bases identical to TRBD1. J lost 2 bases, V lost 4 bases, and 10 bases had no gene match. Looked up from germline, CDR1 is SGHNT and CDR2 is YYREEE (reference sequence). The length of the CDR3 is 16 residues. CDR3 DNA: TGTGCCAGCAGCCCACAGGGGGGCATCGGCAACACTGAAGCTTTCTTT. Its protein is CASSPQGGIGNTEAFF.

This clonotype was observed many times. The chain is built from TRBV29-1 and TRBJ1-4; D is unresolved. Germline V gene data show CDR1 as SQVTM and CDR2 as ANQGSEA. This CDR3 region has 13 residues. Trimming took off 6 bases at V and 0 bases at J, with 8 bases between the two ends. The chain's CDR3 is CSVSQTTNEKLFF. CDR3 in DNA: TGCAGCGTGTCACAGACAACTAATGAAAAACTGTTTTTT.

Of note for this clonotype: This likely stems from a read error, as it lies one base from a far larger clone. The J gene is TRBJ2-1, the V gene TRBV7-9; D ambiguous. CDR3 length: 12 residues. Germline V CDR1 and CDR2: SEHNR, FQNEAQ (reference sequence). CDR3 protein: CVSSVGYNEQFF. The CDR3 bases are TGTGTCAGCAGCGTAGGCTACAATGAGCAGTTCTTC.

This clonotype was found many times. The chain combines TRBV6-2 or TRBV6-3 with TRBJ1-5; the match to TRBD1 covers 10 bases. Germline-derived CDR1 and CDR2 are MNHEY and SVGEGT. This CDR3 has 15 amino acids. V shed 5 bases and J 7 bases; nucleotides not matched to a gene: 8. CDR3 in amino acids: CASSQGGQGLQPQHF. DNA of the CDR3: TGTGCCAGCAGTCAGGGGGGACAGGGGCTGCAGCCCCAGCATTTT.

This clonotype was detected many times. This chain joins TRBV20-1 and TRBJ2-1; 9 bases match TRBD2. This CDR3 is 15 amino acids long. V trimming: 1 base; J trimming: 5 bases; junction bases outside the gene matches: 6. The V gene's germline CDR1 is DFQATT and CDR2 SNEGSKA (reference sequence). DNA of the CDR3: TGCAGTGCTAGAGTGGTGACTAGCGGTGACAATGAGCAGTTCTTC. Translating it yields CSARVVTSGDNEQFF.

This clonotype occurred many times. The chain combines TRBV29-1 with TRBJ1-5; D call uncertain. Trimming removed 3 bases at V and 5 bases at J, with 11 bases between. There are 13 residues in the CDR3. Germline-derived CDR1 and CDR2 are SQVTM and ANQGSEA. The CDR3 DNA follows: TGCAGCGTTGAGGAGTCTGTTGATCAGCCCCAGCATTTT. It is translated as CSVEESVDQPQHF.

The sample holds many counts of this clonotype. The rearrangement links TRBV10-3 to TRBJ2-3; TRBD2 matches at 9 bases. This CDR3 region has 13 residues. Germline V gene data show CDR1 as ENHRY and CDR2 as SYGVKD. V lost 8 bases, J lost 5 bases, and 5 bases stayed unmatched. The CDR3 bases are TGTGCCATCGGCGGGCGGGAGGGAGATACGCAGTATTTT. This encodes CAIGGREGDTQYF.

This clonotype was observed at least ten times. The rearrangement links TRBV29-1 to TRBJ2-7, with a tentative D call TRBD2 (7 bases). CDR1 SQVTM and CDR2 ANQGSEA come from the germline V gene. Trimming removed 3 bases at V and 3 bases at J, with 12 bases between. This CDR3 is 13 amino acids long. This CDR3 reads CSVDVGGGYEQYF. In nucleotides, the CDR3 is TGCAGCGTTGATGTGGGAGGGGGCTACGAGCAGTACTTC.

The table lists this clonotype with many counts. The V gene is TRBV5-4, the J gene TRBJ2-5; D is perhaps TRBD2 (6 bases). Looked up from germline, CDR1 is SGHNT and CDR2 is YYREEE (reference sequence). V gave up 0 bases and J gave up 5 bases, with 17 bases separating them. CDR3 length: 16 residues. CDR3 DNA sequence: TGTGCCAGCAGCTTGGTGGGCCTAGGTCTAGCGGAGACCCAGTACTTC. Translating gives CASSLVGLGLAETQYF.